Below, 10 T cell receptor beta chains from the same sample are listed, as sequenced in a study of blood T cell repertoires in COVID-19. The protocol was immunoSEQ multiplex PCR, while the TCRdb copy is restricted to in-frame clones and leaves out a portion. Altogether hundreds of thousands of clones are present, 85% to 90% being singletons, with the ten largest covering under 3%. The specimen sequenced was PBMCs or T cells enriched from blood (not recorded which). Receptors originate from a woman aged 45-60 years who had been exposed to COVID-19.

This clone has more than one count but fewer than ten. This chain uses TRBV19 with TRBJ1-1; a possible D gene is TRBD1 (6 bases). Trimming removed 4 bases from V and 1 base from J, with 13 bases in between. The CDR3 has 15 residues. Germline values: CDR1 LNHDA, CDR2 SQIVND (reference sequence). CDR3 region: CASSTSRTENTEAFF. The DNA for the CDR3 is TGTGCCAGTAGTACTTCCAGGACAGAGAACACTGAAGCTTTCTTT. Variable domain in full (rest from reference TRBV19 and TRBJ1-1): DGGITQSPKYLFRKEGQNVTLSCEQNLNHDAMYWYRQDPGQGLRLIYYSQIVNDFQKGDIAEGYSVSREKKESFPLTVTSAQKNPTAFYLCASSTSRTENTEAFFGQGTRLTVV.

The table lists this clone with a count of one. The gene calls are TRBV5-1 and TRBJ2-1; 8 nucleotides agree with TRBD1. The CDR3 covers 15 residues. V lost 3 bases and J lost 5; bases outside the gene matches: 7. Germline assignment: CDR1 SGHRS and CDR2 YFSETQ. CDR3 in amino acids: CASSWGPGGNNEQFF. The CDR3, as DNA: TGCGCCAGCAGCTGGGGTCCAGGGGGCAACAATGAGCAGTTCTTC. Full variable domain (rest looked up from reference TRBV5-1 and TRBJ2-1): KAGVTQTPRYLIKTRGQQVTLSCSPISGHRSVSWYQQTPGQGLQFLFEYFSETQRNKGNFPGRFSGRQFSNSRSEMNVSTLELGDSALYLCASSWGPGGNNEQFFGPGTRLTVL.

In this sample, this clone turned up once. The chain joins TRBV3-1 (or the pseudogene TRBV3-2) to TRBJ2-7, with D uncertain. V gave up 5 bases and J gave up 0 bases, with 14 bases separating them. The germline V gene has CDR1 LGHDT and CDR2 YNNKEL (reference sequence). This CDR3 region has 15 residues. CDR3 in DNA: TGTGCCAGCAGCATCAGTGGCGGATTCTCCTACGAGCAGTACTTC. It is translated as CASSISGGFSYEQYF.

The rearrangement joins TRBV5-4 to TRBJ1-3; 9 bases are shared with TRBD1. CDR1 SGHNT and CDR2 YYREEE come from the germline V gene (reference sequence). The CDR3 is 13 amino acids. J gave up 4 bases and V 6 bases, and 2 bases lay outside the gene matches. The CDR3 is CASNRGPGNTIYF. The CDR3 coding sequence is TGTGCCAGCAACAGGGGGCCAGGAAACACCATATATTTT.

The chain couples TRBV5-4 to TRBJ1-2; D might be TRBD1 (6 bases). Germline V gene lookup returns CDR1 SGHNT and CDR2 YYREEE (reference sequence). Trimming took 1 base from V and 2 from J, leaving 15 bases between them. The length of the CDR3 is 16 residues. CDR3 loop: CASSLWSGGHNYGYTF. CDR3 nucleotide sequence: TGTGCCAGCAGCTTGTGGTCGGGGGGACACAACTATGGCTACACCTTC.

The chain is built from TRBV19 and TRBJ2-3; perhaps TRBD1 as D (5 bases). Germline assignment: CDR1 LNHDA and CDR2 SQIVND (reference sequence). The CDR3 length is 16 residues. V shed 4 bases and J shed 4 bases, with 18 bases lying between them. The CDR3 here is CASSTDTPSGPDTQYF. The CDR3 coding sequence is TGTGCCAGTAGTACGGACACACCGTCGGGTCCAGATACGCAGTATTTT.

The chain joins TRBV2 to TRBJ2-1; 11 bases fit TRBD2. The germline CDR1 and CDR2 sequences are SNHLY and FYNNEI. With V trimmed by 6 bases and J by 15 bases, 13 bases remained unmatched. The CDR3 contains 14 residues. Here the CDR3 DNA reads TGTGCCAGCAGGGGGCGGACTAGCGGGTCCCAACCGTTCTTC. It yields the protein CASRGRTSGSQPFF.

The chain uses TRBV21-1 and TRBJ1-1; the D call TRBD1 from the table was never checked on the DNA. TRBV21-1 is a pseudogene segment. This CDR3 region has 12 residues. The CDR3 nucleotides are TGTGCCAGCATGACAGAGAACACTGAAGCTTTCTTT. Translating gives CASMTENTEAFF.

This chain uses TRBV5-8 with TRBJ2-3; 7 nucleotides agree with TRBD1. Germline trimming cut 0 bases from V and 4 bases from J; bases unmatched to any gene: 2. Germline loops: CDR1 SGHTS, CDR2 YDEGEE. This CDR3 has 14 amino acids. The CDR3 region is CASSLEGQADTQYF. The CDR3 DNA sequence: TGTGCCAGCAGCTTGGAAGGACAGGCAGATACGCAGTATTTT.

The CDR3 DNA reads TGTGCCAGCAGTTCTCCCTACAGGGGGTCAAGTGGTGGCTACACCTTC. Its protein is CASSSPYRGSSGGYTF. J is TRBJ1-2 and V is TRBV28, with 8 bases matching TRBD1. V lost 4 bases, J lost 7 bases, and 14 bases stayed unmatched. The CDR3 has 16 amino acids. Germline CDR1 reads MDHEN; CDR2 reads SYDVKM.